The T cell receptor (beta chain) described here comes from a study of CXCR3-negative and CXCR3-positive naive CD8 T cells. Germline CDR1 MNHNY, CDR2 SVGAGI (reference sequence). This CDR3 contains 15 residues. Findings of the study overall: Naive CXCR3-positive cells had TRB CDR3s more hydrophobic than those of CXCR3-negative naive cells.

UMI-labeled TRB cDNA libraries were prepared by 5' RACE. TCRdb processed the 5' RACE reads again and assigns one entry to each CDR3 protein, with no DNA. Here the sample table reports over 150,000 distinct CDR3 sequences. Triplicates of under 350,000 cells were sorted from each CD8+ T cell subset. To note about this clonotype: The antigen remains unidentified.

The chain employs TRBV6-6 and TRBJ2-7. Sequenced input: naive CXCR3+ CD8+ T cells from blood. As for subset: CD45RO-CCR7+CD27+CD95- naive CD8+ T cells expressing CXCR3 (TNR3+). The sequence came from a human donor in good health. Some clones in this sample may be carry-over from other donors' samples. The CDR3 sequence: CASSYSSGATYEQYF.